The entry below gives a single T cell receptor (beta chain) sequence along with its context. Its antigen remains unknown. TCRdb's copy holds only in-frame clones and misses some; the assay was immunoSEQ multiplex PCR. Of approximately 82,000 clones in the sample, approximately 81% were seen once. These data originate in a study of T cell responses to AZD1222 COVID-19 vaccine. Background on the study: Pooling was applied to second doses at about 4 or about 12 weeks.

Study results and limitations: A mostly white British donor set with more females was recruited, and clonal diversity was possibly underestimated. Recipients of two AZD1222 doses showed rising Spike-specific TCR breadth and depth. Baseline seropositivity characterized only six or seven AZD1222 recipients.

The CDR3 totals 14 residues. V was clipped by 3 bases and J by 5 bases, with 13 bases between them. The material was peripheral blood, obtained on day 0 of AZD1222 vaccination. This receptor was taken from an adult in good health. The rearrangement links TRBV23-1 to TRBJ1-1; D uncertain. TRBV23-1 is known as an ORF, though its function is uncertain. CDR3 in amino acids: CASSHLRKCTEAFF. The CDR3 DNA is TGCGCCAGCAGTCACCTCCGGAAGTGTACTGAAGCTTTCTTT.